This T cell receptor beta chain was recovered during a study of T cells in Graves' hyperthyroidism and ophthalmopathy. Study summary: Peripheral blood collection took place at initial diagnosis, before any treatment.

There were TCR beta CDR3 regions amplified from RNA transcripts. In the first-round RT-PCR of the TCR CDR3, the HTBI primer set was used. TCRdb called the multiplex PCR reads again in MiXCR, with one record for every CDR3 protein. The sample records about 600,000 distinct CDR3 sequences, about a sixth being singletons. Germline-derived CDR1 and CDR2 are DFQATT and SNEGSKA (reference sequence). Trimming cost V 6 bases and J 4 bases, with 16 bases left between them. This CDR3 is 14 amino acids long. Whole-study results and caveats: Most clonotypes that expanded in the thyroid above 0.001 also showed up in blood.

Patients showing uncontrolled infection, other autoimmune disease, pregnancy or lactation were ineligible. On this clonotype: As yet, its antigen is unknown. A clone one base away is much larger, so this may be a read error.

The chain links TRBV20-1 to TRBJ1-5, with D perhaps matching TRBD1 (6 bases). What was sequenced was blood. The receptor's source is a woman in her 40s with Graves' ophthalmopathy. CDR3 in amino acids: CSARTERSNQPQHF. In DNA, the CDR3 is TGCAGTGCCCGGACAGAGCGAAGTAATCAGCCCCAGCATTTT.